The 19 T cell receptor beta chains listed next were all sequenced from one sample in a study of blood T cell repertoires in COVID-19. Some clones are missing from TCRdb's copy, which holds only in-frame ones; the method was immunoSEQ multiplex PCR. The sample holds fewer than 35,000 clones; just over 90% are singletons and the top ten take under 4.5%. Sequencing input: peripheral blood. The receptors come from a man between 60 and 75 years old with acute or convalescent COVID-19.

The chain joins TRBV19 to TRBJ1-2; TRBD1 might be the D (5 bases). Trimming shortened V by 5 bases and J by 7 bases, and 14 bases separated the two germline ends. CDR1 and CDR2 (germline): LNHDA, SQIVND (reference sequence). The CDR3 consists of 13 residues. CDR3 sequence: CASSPTAPGGYTF. CDR3 DNA: TGTGCCAGTAGTCCGACAGCCCCAGGTGGCTACACCTTC.

The J gene is TRBJ2-5, the V gene TRBV7-2; TRBD2 aligns across 15 bases. V lost 5 bases to trimming and J lost 4 bases; unmatched junction nucleotides: 11. CDR1 is SGHTA, CDR2 FQGNSA, per germline. The CDR3 has 18 amino acids. DNA for the CDR3: TGTGCCAGCAGCCTCCGGACTAGCGGGAGGGCATTCCGAGAGACCCAGTACTTC. Amino acid sequence: CASSLRTSGRAFRETQYF.

V and J are TRBV7-2 and TRBJ1-3; 12 nucleotides line up with TRBD1. The trim removed 5 bases at V and 4 bases at J, leaving 12 bases unmatched. The CDR3 runs 18 residues. The germline gives CDR1 SGHTA, CDR2 FQGNSA. The CDR3 reads CASSREGGQGARGNTIYF. The CDR3 DNA reads TGTGCCAGCAGCCGCGAGGGGGGACAGGGGGCGCGCGGAAACACCATATATTTT. The full variable domain, its missing parts supplied by reference TRBV7-2 and TRBJ1-3, is GAGVSQSPSNKVTEKGKDVELRCDPISGHTALYWYRQSLGQGLEFLIYFQGNSAPDKSGLPSDRFSAERTGGSVSTLTIQRTQQEDSAVYLCASSREGGQGARGNTIYFGEGSWLTVV.

The rearrangement links TRBV3-1 (or the pseudogene TRBV3-2) to TRBJ2-7; D uncertain. V lost 0 bases and J 2 bases, leaving 14 bases between the germline ends. Germline assignment: CDR1 LGHDT and CDR2 YNNKEL (reference sequence). The CDR3 sequence is 16 residues long. The CDR3 spells CASSQDATSLTYEQYF. CDR3 DNA: TGTGCCAGCAGCCAAGACGCGACATCCTTAACCTACGAGCAGTACTTC.

The V and J genes are TRBV27 and TRBJ1-2; a possible D gene is TRBD1 (6 bases). CDR1 MNHEY and CDR2 SMNVEV come from the germline V gene (reference sequence). The V gene lost 6 bases and the J gene lost 2 bases, with 22 bases spanning the gap. This CDR3 is 17 amino acids long. The CDR3 DNA sequence: TGTGCCAGCAGCCAGCACTTGGGAGGGGGAGAAAACTATGGCTACACCTTC. Translated: CASSQHLGGGENYGYTF.

The chain combines TRBV6-5 with TRBJ2-3, with TRBD1 matching over 7 bases. After removal of 4 bases from V and 5 bases from J, the junction contained 0 bases not matched to a gene. CDR3 size: 12 residues. The V gene's germline CDR1 is MNHEY and CDR2 SVGAGI. CDR3 sequence: CASSSGGDTQYF. The CDR3 region has the DNA TGTGCCAGCAGTTCAGGGGGAGATACGCAGTATTTT.

The CDR3 DNA follows: TGTGCCAGCAGTTTCGGCAGCGACAGCTATGGCTACACCTTC. Protein: CASSFGSDSYGYTF. The chain is built from TRBV27 and TRBJ1-2, with a tentative D call TRBD1 (5 bases). The length of the CDR3 is 14 residues. Germline CDR1 and CDR2: MNHEY and SMNVEV (reference sequence). V lost 3 bases and J lost 4, with 12 bases in between.

This chain uses TRBV27 with TRBJ1-6; no firm D call. V lost 5 bases to trimming and J lost 1 base, with 27 bases between them. CDR1 MNHEY and CDR2 SMNVEV come from the germline V gene (reference sequence). This CDR3 comprises 21 residues. The CDR3 DNA reads as TGTGCCAGCAGTCGGGTGGCTGGACTCTACCCCGAAGGGTCCTATAATTCACCCCTCCACTTT. Translation gives CASSRVAGLYPEGSYNSPLHF.

This chain connects TRBV18 to TRBJ2-7; D gene unclear. The V and J ends lost 3 bases and 6 bases respectively, with 12 bases between them. This CDR3 has 13 amino acids. CDR1 KGHSH and CDR2 LQKENI come from the germline V gene. CDR3 coding DNA: TGTGCCAGCTCACCTCTACCGACTGGCGAGCAGTACGTC. It is translated as CASSPLPTGEQYV.

CDR3 sequence: CASSERLAGDTGELFF. CDR3 DNA: TGTGCCAGCAGTGAGAGGCTAGCGGGAGACACCGGGGAGCTGTTTTTT. V and J are TRBV25-1 and TRBJ2-2, with TRBD2 matching 10 bases. This CDR3 has 16 residues. V shed 3 bases, J shed 3 bases, and the junction held 4 bases outside the gene matches. From germline, CDR1 is MGHDK and CDR2 SYGVNS.

This clone was observed once. The J gene is TRBJ2-7, the V gene TRBV4-3; maybe TRBD1 (5 bases). CDR3 length: 15 amino acids. Trimming stripped 0 bases from V and 1 base from J, with 10 bases between. CDR1 is LGHNA and CDR2 is YSLEER in the germline V gene. This CDR3 reads CASSQDLQGSYEQYF. The CDR3 DNA follows: TGCGCCAGCAGCCAAGATCTTCAGGGATCCTACGAGCAGTACTTC.

J is TRBJ2-5 and V is TRBV3-1 (or the pseudogene TRBV3-2), with D perhaps TRBD2 (6 bases). Germline V gives CDR1 LGHDT, CDR2 YNNKEL (reference sequence). CDR3 size: 14 residues. Deletions cut 4 bases from V and 5 bases from J, with 14 bases between. CDR3 DNA: TGTGCCAGCAGCCTCGGGAGAGTGGGGGAGACCCAGTACTTC. This translates into CASSLGRVGETQYF.

The table lists this clone with a count of one. The V and J genes are TRBV5-5 and TRBJ2-7; TRBD2 matches 7 bases. From germline, CDR1 is SGHKS and CDR2 YYEKEE (reference sequence). This CDR3 region has 15 residues. The V segment lost 0 bases and the J segment 3 bases; nucleotides outside the gene matches: 6. The CDR3 nucleotides read TGTGCCAGCAGCTTGGAGCTAGCGGAGTTCTACGAGCAGTACTTC. Translation gives CASSLELAEFYEQYF.

V usage is TRBV7-2 and J usage is TRBJ2-1; 16 bases match TRBD2. V trimming: 1 base; J trimming: 4 bases; junction bases outside the gene matches: 4. Per germline, CDR1 SGHTA and CDR2 FQGNSA. The CDR3 totals 18 residues. CDR3 protein: CASSLVGTSGRVYNEQFF. The CDR3, as DNA: TGTGCCAGCAGCTTAGTAGGGACTAGCGGGAGGGTATACAATGAGCAGTTCTTC.

The chain is built from TRBV14 and TRBJ2-4; D is ambiguous. The CDR3 is made up of 15 amino acids. Germline values: CDR1 SGHDN, CDR2 FVKESK. V lost 4 bases and J lost 0, with 10 bases in between. CDR3 loop: CASSPAGIAKNIQYF. The CDR3 region has the DNA TGTGCCAGCAGCCCCGCAGGAATAGCCAAAAACATTCAGTACTTC.

The chain is built from TRBV10-2 and TRBJ2-5; no clear D. Deletions cut 1 base from V and 3 bases from J, with 6 bases between. Looked up from germline, CDR1 is WSHSY and CDR2 is SAAADI. The CDR3 is 13 amino acids. CDR3 coding DNA: TGCGCCAGCAGTGAGTTCAGAAAAGAGACCCAGTACTTC. Protein product: CASSEFRKETQYF.

For the CDR3, the DNA is TGTGCCAGCAGCGTAAGGGACAGGGGAAGAGGGTACGAGCAGTACTTC. Its protein product is CASSVRDRGRGYEQYF. V and J are TRBV11-3 and TRBJ2-7; TRBD1 matches at 10 bases. Per the germline V gene, CDR1 is SGHNT and CDR2 is YENEEA. With 5 bases clipped from V and 4 bases from J, the junction kept 11 bases outside the gene matches. This CDR3 comprises 16 residues.

V gene TRBV9 combines with J gene TRBJ2-7; 9 bases match TRBD2. J gave up 5 bases and V 0 bases, and 9 bases lay outside the gene matches. The CDR3 loop spans 16 amino acids. From germline, CDR1 is SGDLS and CDR2 YYNGEE. DNA of the CDR3: TGTGCCAGCAGCGTAGGCTCTGCGGGAGGGCTCCACGAGCAGTACTTC. This codes for CASSVGSAGGLHEQYF.

The J gene is TRBJ2-3, the V gene TRBV24-1, with 7 bases fitting TRBD1. Unmatched junction bases numbered 2, after V lost 9 bases and J lost 6 bases. The germline V gene has CDR1 KGHDR and CDR2 SFDVKD. The CDR3 contains 11 residues. The CDR3 bases are TGTGCCACCCAGACAGGGGATACGCAGTATTTT. Translation: CATQTGDTQYF.